These 15 T cell receptor beta chains originate from one sample sequenced in a study of patients and donors after allogeneic stem cell transplantation. TCRdb ran MiXCR on the RT-PCR reads and lists one entry per CDR3 protein. Here the sample spans over 350,000 distinct CDR3 sequences, 16% being singletons. Sequencing used blood, either unsorted or a sorted T cell fraction (not recorded which). The receptors were sampled from a human donor who was either an allogeneic HSCT recipient or a stem cell or donor lymphocyte infusion donor (not recorded which). It is not recorded whose cells these are; they may come from a transplant donor.

The J gene is TRBJ1-1, the V gene TRBV5-1; TRBD1 agrees at 7 bases. V was clipped by 0 bases and J by 1 base; unmatched bases: 6. Germline V gene lookup returns CDR1 SGHRS and CDR2 YFSETQ. The CDR3 has 16 residues. CDR3 region: CASSLAPGGENTEAFF. DNA of the CDR3: TGCGCCAGCAGCTTGGCGCCAGGGGGTGAGAACACTGAAGCTTTCTTT.

This clonotype was seen a handful of times. The J gene is TRBJ1-5, the V gene TRBV6-2 or TRBV6-3, with 7 bases matching TRBD1. The CDR3 consists of 17 residues. Germline V lookup: CDR1 MNHEY, CDR2 SVGEGT. Trimming took 0 bases from V and 7 from J; bases not matched to a gene: 12. CDR3 in amino acids: CASSYSRPGGTSQPQHF. DNA of the CDR3: TGTGCCAGCAGTTACTCGAGACCAGGGGGAACTAGCCAGCCCCAGCATTTT.

This clonotype was seen only a few times. V is TRBV2 and J is TRBJ1-2; D is uncertain. The CDR3 covers 11 residues. Trimming pared 7 bases from V and 8 bases from J, leaving 11 bases between. The germline V gene has CDR1 SNHLY and CDR2 FYNNEI. Here the CDR3 DNA reads TGTGCCAGCAACCCTACCGGGGGCTACACCTTC. It specifies CASNPTGGYTF.

This clonotype has a count of ten or more. The chain recombines TRBV12-3 or TRBV12-4 with TRBJ2-7; possibly TRBD1 or TRBD2 for D (5 bases each). The length of the CDR3 is 14 residues. V shed 5 bases and J shed 3 bases, with 14 bases lying between them. The CDR3 is CASSPSGTYYEQYF. CDR3 DNA: TGTGCCAGCAGTCCCTCCGGGACCTACTACGAGCAGTACTTC.

The V and J genes are TRBV6-1 and TRBJ1-5; D gene unclear. In germline, CDR1 is MNHNS, CDR2 SASEGT. Trimming took off 5 bases at V and 2 bases at J, with 10 bases between the two ends. CDR3 size: 14 residues. In DNA form, the CDR3 reads TGTGCCAGCAGTCGGCAGCCGGGCAATCAGCCCCAGCATTTT. Its protein is CASSRQPGNQPQHF.

This clonotype was seen more than once but under ten times. This chain links TRBV6-1 with TRBJ2-7; a possible D gene is TRBD2 (6 bases). CDR1 and CDR2 from the germline V gene are MNHNS and SASEGT. The V gene lost 6 bases and the J gene lost 5 bases, with 17 bases spanning the gap. The CDR3 consists of 14 residues. Here the CDR3 reads CASRSSRGLNEQYF. The CDR3 nucleotides are TGTGCCAGCAGGTCCTCCCGGGGACTTAACGAGCAGTACTTC.

This clonotype was counted a few times. This rearrangement joins TRBV6-5 to TRBJ2-7; 9 bases align to TRBD2. Germline lookup yields CDR1 MNHEY and CDR2 SVGAGI. CDR3 length equals 15 residues. Unmatched junction bases numbered 4, after V lost 0 bases and J lost 4 bases. In DNA form, the CDR3 reads TGTGCCAGCAGTTACTCTAGCGGGAGTGGTTACGAGCAGTACTTC. This encodes CASSYSSGSGYEQYF.

The chain recombines TRBV7-9 with TRBJ1-4; perhaps TRBD1 as D (5 bases). The CDR3 length is 16 residues. Germline V gene lookup returns CDR1 SEHNR and CDR2 FQNEAQ (reference sequence). Trimming cost V 2 bases and J 3 bases, with 13 bases left between them. CDR3 in DNA: TGTGCCAGCAGCTTAAAAAGGACATCGGCTAATGAAAAACTGTTTTTT. This translates into CASSLKRTSANEKLFF.

This clonotype was seen ten or more times. This chain joins TRBV18 and TRBJ2-7; D gene ambiguous. V dropped 3 bases and J dropped 2 bases, with 11 bases sitting between them. CDR3 size: 14 residues. Germline lookup yields CDR1 KGHSH and CDR2 LQKENI. The CDR3 sequence is CASSPYGGTYEQYF. In DNA form, the CDR3 reads TGTGCCAGCTCACCCTACGGTGGAACCTACGAGCAGTACTTC.

As regards this clonotype: With a much larger clone just one base away, this may be a read error. The V call is TRBV7-9, the J call TRBJ2-7; D gene unclear. Trimming removed 5 bases at V and 5 bases at J, with 10 bases between. The CDR3 consists of 12 residues. Germline V gives CDR1 SEHNR, CDR2 FQNEAQ (reference sequence). The CDR3 loop reads CASSLRSDEQYF. CDR3 nucleotide sequence: TGTGCCAGCAGCCTCCGATCAGACGAGCAGTACTTC. Drawing the rest from reference TRBV7-9 and TRBJ2-7, the complete variable domain is DTGVSQNPRHKITKRGQNVTFRCDPISEHNRLYWYRQTLGQGPEFLTYFQNEAQLEKSRLLSDRFSAERPKGSFSTLEIQRTEQGDSAMYLCASSLRSDEQYFGPGTRLTVT.

V usage is TRBV5-6 and J usage is TRBJ2-5, with D possibly called TRBD1 or TRBD2 (5 bases each). This CDR3 is 16 amino acids long. V lost 4 bases and J lost 5, with 21 bases in between. The germline gives CDR1 SGHDT, CDR2 YYEEEE. For the CDR3, the DNA is TGTGCCAGCAGCCCGCTCCTGGGACGGCACGGGGAGACCCAGTACTTC. Protein product: CASSPLLGRHGETQYF.

Only a few counts were recorded for this clonotype. The chain combines TRBV6-2 or TRBV6-3 with TRBJ2-5; 13 positions match TRBD2. The CDR3 loop spans 17 amino acids. V lost 8 bases, J lost 2 bases, and 11 bases stayed unmatched. Germline loops: CDR1 MNHEY, CDR2 SVGEGT. The CDR3 bases are TGTGCCAGCGCCCCGGTGACGGGACTAGCGGGACAAGAGACCCAGTACTTC. Protein: CASAPVTGLAGQETQYF.

This clonotype has just a few counts. The rearrangement links TRBV6-1 to TRBJ2-3, with TRBD2 as a possible D gene (5 bases). The V and J ends lost 3 bases and 4 bases respectively, with 17 bases between them. This CDR3 spans 16 amino acids. Germline-derived CDR1 and CDR2 are MNHNS and SASEGT. Written as DNA, the CDR3 is TGTGCCAGCAGTGATCTCCGCGTCGGGGTTGCAGATACGCAGTATTTT. Translating gives CASSDLRVGVADTQYF.

This clonotype showed up many times. The chain combines TRBV7-9 with TRBJ2-1; 8 bases fit TRBD2. CDR3 length equals 14 residues. V lost 1 base, J lost 6 bases, and 2 bases stayed unmatched. CDR1 SEHNR and CDR2 FQNEAQ come from the germline V gene (reference sequence). The CDR3 reads CASSLGGLGNEQFF. The DNA of the CDR3 is TGTGCCAGCAGCTTAGGGGGACTAGGCAATGAGCAGTTCTTC.

This clonotype was found a few times. The rearrangement joins TRBV4-1 to TRBJ1-3; D call uncertain. Germline assignment: CDR1 MGHRA and CDR2 YSYEKL. CDR3 length equals 16 residues. The V end lost 0 bases, the J end lost 2 bases, and 11 bases lay between the germline ends. As DNA, the CDR3 is TGCGCCAGCAGCCAAGATCTTGGGCAAGCTGGAAACACCATATATTTT. Its translation: CASSQDLGQAGNTIYF.